This T cell receptor (beta chain) was recovered during a study of cytomegalovirus exposure and HLA in healthy donors. This CDR3 is 15 amino acids long. Per germline, CDR1 LNHNV and CDR2 YYDKDF (reference sequence). V was trimmed by 0 bases and J by 5 bases, leaving 11 bases between them. Remarks on this clone: Its antigen is not identified.

Some clones are missing from TCRdb's copy, which holds only in-frame ones; the method was immunoSEQ multiplex PCR. The sample holds some 310,000 clones, around 90% seen once. Study-wide results and limits: A few chains linked to CMV were shown in vitro to be specific for CMV antigens.

The chain links TRBV15 to TRBJ1-5; D ambiguous. The origin of this receptor is a man younger than 40 in good health and CMV-seronegative. The sample taken for sequencing was PBMCs. CDR3 loop: CATSRDRVGHQPQHF. The CDR3 nucleotides read TGTGCCACCAGCAGAGATCGGGTAGGTCATCAGCCCCAGCATTTT.